This TCR beta chain was identified during a study of T cell responses to AZD1222 COVID-19 vaccine (dated by TCRdb to the early 2020s). Some background on the complete study: AZD1222 recipients whose second dose came at about 4 weeks and those whose second dose came at about 12 weeks were combined into one group, since spike-specific TCR depth and breadth did not differ between the two schedules. A total of approximately 240 trial participants underwent TCR sequencing, of whom nearly 210 had received two doses of AZD1222 and roughly 26 had received two doses of the MenACWY control vaccine. Trial participants were enrolled by age into subgroups of 18-55, 56-69 and 70-plus years, and roughly 150, 30 and 60 TCR-sequenced participants, respectively, were included in these subgroups. Overall results and qualifications from the work: A significant rise in spike-specific TCR breadth and depth was observed after two AZD1222 doses relative to day 0 and relative to MenACWY recipients. The whole spike protein was spanned by vaccine-associated CD4 TCRs, and dominant responses were seen in regions 160-218 and 743-854. Participants were mostly white British and included more females than males, and it was suggested by the authors that clonal diversity may have been underestimated. The 56-69-year group was small, and its depth increase did not reach significance, likely because of low power. Because no day 14 peak-response samples were available, repertoires were characterized only after the peak T cell response. Reportedly, close to half of the unique spike-specific TCRs recognized epitopes lying outside the regions that are mutated in the B.1.351 and B.1.1.7 variants. Conclusions about previously exposed vaccinees are limited because only six or seven AZD1222 recipients were SARS-CoV-2 seropositive at baseline.

V is pruned by 2 bases and J by 7 bases, leaving 10 bases of the junction without a gene match. The CDR3 numbers 16 residues from cysteine through phenylalanine. Only the CDR3 portion is preserved as DNA: 48 bases, with reading frame beginning at the first base. The germline V gene (reference sequence) gives CDR1 as MNHEY and CDR2 as SMNVEV. Comments on this clone: Its antigen is unknown. The input lacks base qualities; no much larger clone sits a single base away.

The sample's time point label, in plain terms: baseline before first vaccination. Vaccinee samples came from UK trials COV001 and COV002, including a single-blind randomized controlled phase 2/3 trial of AZD1222 (ChAdOx1 nCoV-19) in healthy adults. Trial participant PBMC samples were collected at day 0 and day 28 after the second dose for TCRbeta chain sequencing. The CDR3 regions of human TCRbeta chains were analyzed by immunosequencing. Regarding the original processing steps: Repertoire TCRs were checked for matches against a reference library of SARS-CoV-2-specific TCRs that had been generated using the MIRA antigen-specificity platform. Breadth was defined as the fraction of unique TCRs that were SARS-CoV-2-associated. Depth was defined as the fraction of total T cells that were SARS-CoV-2-associated. Using the MIRA data, every spike-specific TCR was mapped to the spike region that the TCR reacted to and assigned to either a CD4 or a CD8 class. Log10-transformed breadth and depth values were compared by one-way ANOVA with Sidak's multiple comparisons tests. The table comes from immuneACCESS by way of TCRdb, which keeps in-frame sequences with V and J called. Part of the clones is missing from these tables; in studies checked, under half for an unresolved V gene and the rest for unknown reasons. The DNA gave D and trimming, while V, J and clone size come from that table. Within this sample are 86,000 or so clones, with roughly 90% of them counted one time only. Less than 3.5% of the sample is taken by the ten largest.

The sequenced sample was peripheral blood, obtained on day 0 of AZD1222 vaccination. This sequence uses TRBV27 and TRBJ2-2, with 7 bases matching TRBD2. The origin of this receptor is an adult in good health. For the CDR3, the sequence is CASSLSPGGGYGELFF. Here is the DNA: TGTGCCAGCAGTTTAAGCCCTGGGGGGGGTTACGGGGAGCTGTTTTTT.